One and the same sample provided the 30 T cell receptor beta chains below, sequenced in a study of T cell repertoires in cytomegalovirus infection. TCRdb re-called the reads through MiXCR, storing one row per CDR3 protein. Among hundreds of thousands of distinct CDR3 sequences, roughly 17% were seen once, and the ten largest hold around 12%. Input material: PBMCs. Every receptor here comes from a human donor in good health (CMV status not recorded). Some clones in this sample may be carry-over from other donors' samples.

This clonotype was seen more than once but under ten times. The gene calls are TRBV19 and TRBJ1-5; weak D call: TRBD1 (6 bases). V gave up 9 bases and J gave up 7 bases, with 19 bases separating them. There are 14 residues in the CDR3. Per the germline V gene, CDR1 is LNHDA and CDR2 is SQIVND (reference sequence). CDR3 protein: CASLGRGARQPQHF. The CDR3 DNA reads TGTGCCAGCCTGGGGAGGGGGGCGCGGCAGCCCCAGCATTTT.

This clonotype has just a few counts. V usage is TRBV28 and J usage is TRBJ1-4; 8 bases align to TRBD1. Germline lookup yields CDR1 MDHEN and CDR2 SYDVKM. The CDR3 runs 15 residues. Germline trimming cut 2 bases from V and 7 bases from J; bases unmatched to any gene: 6. The CDR3 DNA reads as TGTGCCAGCAGTTTACGACAGGGGAGAGTTGAAAAACTGTTTTTT. It codes for CASSLRQGRVEKLFF.

V usage is TRBV2 and J usage is TRBJ2-1; D is possibly TRBD1 (5 bases). V was shortened by 3 bases and J by 3 bases, with 12 bases between the two germline ends. This CDR3 spans 15 amino acids. The germline V gene encodes CDR1 SNHLY and CDR2 FYNNEI. The CDR3 DNA sequence: TGTGCCAGCAGTGATCAGGGCATGGGCTACAATGAGCAGTTCTTC. It encodes CASSDQGMGYNEQFF.

This clonotype was recorded a few times. This chain links TRBV7-9 with TRBJ2-1; TRBD2 agrees at 7 bases. CDR3 length: 15 residues. The J segment lost 6 bases and the V segment lost 1 base, leaving 6 bases of the junction unmatched. Germline values: CDR1 SEHNR, CDR2 FQNEAQ (reference sequence). In nucleotides, the CDR3 is TGTGCCAGCAGCTTAGGGGGGGGTCCGGGCAATGAGCAGTTCTTC. Protein sequence: CASSLGGGPGNEQFF.

V and J are TRBV20-1 and TRBJ2-4; D possibly matches TRBD1 or TRBD2 (5 bases each). Trimming cost V 7 bases and J 7 bases, with 17 bases left between them. Germline CDR1 and CDR2: DFQATT and SNEGSKA (reference sequence). The CDR3 is 13 amino acids. The CDR3 DNA reads TGCAGTGTAACGGTCCCAGGGACCAACATTCAGTACTTC. Translated, it gives CSVTVPGTNIQYF.

This chain connects TRBV7-3 to TRBJ2-1, with TRBD2 as a possible D gene (7 bases). V shed 10 bases and J shed 9 bases, with 28 bases lying between them. The CDR3 spans 16 residues. Germline loops: CDR1 SGHTA, CDR2 FQGTGA. The DNA for the CDR3 is TGTGCCACCGAAAACTCGCGGGGGCGAAGACTTGTTGAGCAGTTCTTC. As protein: CATENSRGRRLVEQFF. The full variable domain, its missing parts supplied by reference TRBV7-3 and TRBJ2-1, is GAGVSQTPSNKVTEKGKYVELRCDPISGHTALYWYRQSLGQGPEFLIYFQGTGAADDSGLPNDRFFAVRPEGSVSTLKIQRTERGDSAVYLCATENSRGRRLVEQFFGPGTRLTVL.

This clonotype was seen many times. V gene TRBV7-2 combines with J gene TRBJ1-6, with 7 bases that match TRBD1. This CDR3 comprises 16 residues. Germline V gene data show CDR1 as SGHTA and CDR2 as FQGNSA. V gave up 4 bases and J gave up 6 bases; unmatched junction bases: 9. This chain's CDR3 is CASSSTQQGSNSPLHF. CDR3 DNA: TGTGCCAGCAGCTCCACCCAACAGGGGAGTAATTCACCCCTCCACTTT.

This clonotype was detected ten times or more. The rearrangement uses TRBV7-2 and TRBJ1-5; 7 bases agree with TRBD1. Germline lookup yields CDR1 SGHTA and CDR2 FQGNSA. This CDR3 is built from 15 residues. The J segment lost 1 base and the V segment lost 4 bases, leaving 4 bases of the junction unmatched. The CDR3 loop reads CASSSQTGSNQPQHF. The CDR3 coding sequence is TGTGCCAGCAGCTCCCAGACAGGGAGCAATCAGCCCCAGCATTTT.

Worth noting for this clonotype: This CDR3 fails to terminate in the conserved phenylalanine or tryptophan, so it likely reflects a read error. Written as DNA, the CDR3 is TGTGCCAGCAGTTCCATACCGCGTGGCGGGGGGCCGTCCAAAAACATTCAGTACTCC. Translated: CASSSIPRGGGPSKNIQYS. The chain links TRBV12-3 or TRBV12-4 to TRBJ2-4, with TRBD2 matching 8 bases. This CDR3 has 19 amino acids. V lost 4 bases to trimming and J lost 2 bases; unmatched junction nucleotides: 16.

This clonotype was found many times. The rearrangement links TRBV7-2 to TRBJ2-1, with 7 bases that match TRBD1. This CDR3 has 14 amino acids. The ends lost 1 base at V and 8 bases at J; junction bases unmatched: 5. CDR1 SGHTA and CDR2 FQGNSA come from the germline V gene. The DNA for the CDR3 is TGTGCCAGCAGCTTAGACCGACAGGGCCATGAGCAGTTCTTC. Translating gives CASSLDRQGHEQFF.

This clonotype showed up many times. The chain recombines TRBV12-3 or TRBV12-4 with TRBJ2-7; D not resolved. The CDR3 totals 14 residues. Trimming shortened V by 0 bases and J by 5 bases, and 11 bases separated the two germline ends. CDR3 coding DNA: TGTGCCAGCAGTTTAGCTTATGGACGGAACGAGCAGTACTTC. It specifies CASSLAYGRNEQYF.

The rearrangement links TRBV19 to TRBJ2-1, with 8 bases that match TRBD2. The V gene's germline CDR1 is LNHDA and CDR2 SQIVND (reference sequence). The CDR3 is made up of 14 amino acids. After removal of 5 bases from V and 5 bases from J, the junction contained 5 bases not matched to a gene. The CDR3 DNA sequence: TGTGCCAGTAGTCGGGGGGGCTTGAACAATGAGCAGTTCTTC. The encoded protein is CASSRGGLNNEQFF.

This clonotype was observed a handful of times. CDR3 nucleotide sequence: TGTGCCAGCATTCCGGGACAGGGGGACAATGAGCAGTTCTTC. It specifies CASIPGQGDNEQFF. The J gene is TRBJ2-1, the V gene TRBV12-3 or TRBV12-4; the match to TRBD1 covers 11 bases. After removal of 7 bases from V and 5 bases from J, the junction contained 4 bases not matched to a gene. The CDR3 is made up of 14 amino acids.

The sample holds many counts of this clonotype. This chain joins TRBV12-3 or TRBV12-4 and TRBJ1-2; possibly TRBD1 for D (5 bases). CDR3 length: 13 amino acids. V was cut by 7 bases and J by 7 bases, with 16 bases left in between. The CDR3 is CASNMGRTRGYTF. The CDR3 DNA follows: TGTGCCAGCAATATGGGACGTACGCGTGGCTACACCTTC.

This clonotype has a handful of counts. The chain combines TRBV7-2 with TRBJ2-7, with D perhaps matching TRBD2 (5 bases). The CDR3 is 15 residues long. In germline, CDR1 is SGHTA, CDR2 FQGNSA. Trimming removed 5 bases from V and 4 bases from J, with 18 bases in between. CDR3 DNA: TGTGCCAGCAGCCCCTCTGGTTCGGAGGCGTACGAGCAGTACTTC. Translation: CASSPSGSEAYEQYF.

This clonotype was detected many times. This rearrangement joins TRBV20-1 to TRBJ1-4; no firm D call. Germline loops: CDR1 DFQATT, CDR2 SNEGSKA (reference sequence). The CDR3 length is 14 residues. V shed 6 bases and J shed 8 bases, with 19 bases lying between them. The CDR3 loop is CSARRGPAGEKLFF. The CDR3 DNA follows: TGCAGTGCCCGTAGAGGACCGGCAGGAGAAAAACTGTTTTTT.

This clonotype was counted only a few times. Written as DNA, the CDR3 is TGCGCCAGCAGCCCGTCCCGGGACCTCGCCGATGAGCAGTTCTTC. This sequence encodes CASSPSRDLADEQFF. V usage is TRBV5-1 and J usage is TRBJ2-1; TRBD1 or TRBD2 may be the D gene (5 bases each). In germline, CDR1 is SGHRS, CDR2 YFSETQ. CDR3 length: 15 amino acids. Trimming removed 4 bases from V and 8 bases from J, with 19 bases in between.

In its sample, this clonotype was seen many times. The chain is built from TRBV20-1 and TRBJ2-5, with TRBD1 as a possible D gene (5 bases). Germline V gene data show CDR1 as DFQATT and CDR2 as SNEGSKA (reference sequence). V lost 1 base, J lost 4 bases, and 13 bases lay in between. This CDR3 has 14 residues. CDR3 sequence reads: CSARVPGPGETQYF. CDR3 DNA: TGCAGTGCTAGAGTGCCAGGGCCGGGAGAGACCCAGTACTTC.

The chain uses TRBV6-1 and TRBJ2-1; the D gene is possibly TRBD1 (5 bases). The CDR3 has 13 amino acids. Trimming left V 3 bases short and J 8 bases short, with 11 bases between. The germline V gene encodes CDR1 MNHNS and CDR2 SASEGT. The chain's CDR3 is CASSDQGYDEQFF. The CDR3 DNA reads as TGTGCCAGCAGTGACCAGGGTTATGATGAGCAGTTCTTC.

The rearrangement links TRBV7-9 to TRBJ1-1; 7 bases align to TRBD1. The CDR3 is 11 amino acids. The J segment lost 8 bases and the V segment lost 5 bases, leaving 2 bases of the junction unmatched. Germline assignment: CDR1 SEHNR and CDR2 FQNEAQ (reference sequence). CDR3 nucleotide sequence: TGTGCCAGCAGCCTGGACAGGGAAGCTTTCTTT. This translates into CASSLDREAFF.

The chain carries TRBV12-3 or TRBV12-4 and TRBJ1-3; D is uncertain. The CDR3 sequence is 13 residues long. Trimming stripped 6 bases from V and 4 bases from J, with 10 bases between. This CDR3 is CASSHPSGNTIYF. As DNA, the CDR3 is TGTGCCAGCAGCCACCCGTCCGGAAACACCATATATTTT.

This clonotype was detected ten times or more. The V and J genes are TRBV7-2 and TRBJ1-1, with 9 bases that match TRBD1. V shed 2 bases and J 3 bases; nucleotides not matched to a gene: 4. In germline, CDR1 is SGHTA, CDR2 FQGNSA. The CDR3 has 15 residues. In DNA form, the CDR3 reads TGTGCCAGCAGCTTAACAGGGGGCGAGTACACTGAAGCTTTCTTT. It specifies CASSLTGGEYTEAFF. Variable domain in full (rest from reference TRBV7-2 and TRBJ1-1): GAGVSQSPSNKVTEKGKDVELRCDPISGHTALYWYRQSLGQGLEFLIYFQGNSAPDKSGLPSDRFSAERTGGSVSTLTIQRTQQEDSAVYLCASSLTGGEYTEAFFGQGTRLTVV.

This clonotype turned up a few times. This rearrangement joins TRBV28 to TRBJ1-1; 7 positions match TRBD1. J gave up 0 bases and V 3 bases, and 7 bases lay outside the gene matches. Germline V gene lookup returns CDR1 MDHEN and CDR2 SYDVKM. The CDR3 runs to 16 residues. Here the CDR3 DNA reads TGTGCCAGCAGTTTTTTAAGGGGGCAAGTGAACACTGAAGCTTTCTTT. Translating it yields CASSFLRGQVNTEAFF. Supplemented by reference TRBV28 and TRBJ1-1, the full variable domain reads DVKVTQSSRYLVKRTGEKVFLECVQDMDHENMFWYRQDPGLGLRLIYFSYDVKMKEKGDIPEGYSVSREKKERFSLILESASTNQTSMYLCASSFLRGQVNTEAFFGQGTRLTVV.

This clonotype has a count of ten or more. An end of the junction differs from the germline gene, which may be a read error. J is TRBJ2-3 and V is TRBV12-3 or TRBV12-4; 8 bases map to TRBD2. There are 13 residues in the CDR3. The CDR3 nucleotides read TGTGCCAGCAGTCTCGGGGGTAGCGGGGATACGCATTTT. Its protein is CASSLGGSGDTHF.

The chain links TRBV4-1 to TRBJ2-1, with D perhaps matching TRBD2 (6 bases). The V end lost 1 base, the J end lost 9 bases, and 13 bases lay between the germline ends. Germline assignment: CDR1 MGHRA and CDR2 YSYEKL. There are 14 residues in the CDR3. CDR3 DNA: TGCGCCAGCAGCCAAGCAGCACTAGCCCTTGAGCAGTTCTTC. It yields the protein CASSQAALALEQFF.

This chain links TRBV6-6 with TRBJ1-1; a weak D match, TRBD1 (5 bases). Trimming cost V 2 bases and J 5 bases, with 9 bases left between them. In germline, CDR1 is MNHNY, CDR2 SVGAGI (reference sequence). This CDR3 has 13 residues. CDR3 residues: CASSYEGRTEAFF. The CDR3 region has the DNA TGTGCCAGCAGTTACGAGGGGAGGACTGAAGCTTTCTTT.

The V gene is TRBV6-5, the J gene TRBJ2-7; D remains unclear. The ends were cut back, 8 bases at V and 2 bases at J, with 10 bases in the middle. Germline V gives CDR1 MNHEY, CDR2 SVGAGI. This CDR3 spans 12 amino acids. CDR3 bases: TGTGCCAGCGGACGAGCCCCCTACGAGCAGTACTTC. Translated: CASGRAPYEQYF.

This clonotype has a handful of counts. The gene calls are TRBV6-5 and TRBJ1-4; D remains ambiguous. Germline CDR1 reads MNHEY; CDR2 reads SVGAGI. This CDR3 spans 15 amino acids. Trimming stripped 7 bases from V and 7 bases from J, with 19 bases between. The CDR3: CASTNPAGGIEKLFF. The CDR3, as DNA: TGTGCCAGCACTAATCCCGCTGGAGGTATTGAAAAACTGTTTTTT.

This chain uses TRBV3-1 with TRBJ1-4; no reliable D call. The CDR3 length is 16 residues. V was pared by 0 bases and J by 6 bases, with 14 bases between. Germline values: CDR1 LGHDT, CDR2 YNNKEL (reference sequence). CDR3 DNA sequence: TGTGCCAGCAGCCAAGATACCGGGAATCGGGATGAAAAACTGTTTTTT. It translates to CASSQDTGNRDEKLFF. Full variable domain (outside the CDR3, taken from reference TRBV3-1 and TRBJ1-4): DTAVSQTPKYLVTQMGNDKSIKCEQNLGHDTMYWYKQDSKKFLKIMFSYNNKELIINETVPNRFSPKSPDKAHLNLHINSLELGDSAVYFCASSQDTGNRDEKLFFGSGTQLSVL.

This clonotype was counted at least ten times. The chain couples TRBV28 to TRBJ2-1; possibly TRBD1 or TRBD2 for D (5 bases each). Germline V gene sequence: CDR1 MDHEN, CDR2 SYDVKM. This CDR3 is built from 16 residues. V gave up 8 bases and J gave up 1 base, with 18 bases separating them. The CDR3 loop is CASATAGAGSYNEQFF. DNA of the CDR3: TGTGCCAGCGCTACCGCCGGGGCAGGGTCCTACAATGAGCAGTTCTTC.